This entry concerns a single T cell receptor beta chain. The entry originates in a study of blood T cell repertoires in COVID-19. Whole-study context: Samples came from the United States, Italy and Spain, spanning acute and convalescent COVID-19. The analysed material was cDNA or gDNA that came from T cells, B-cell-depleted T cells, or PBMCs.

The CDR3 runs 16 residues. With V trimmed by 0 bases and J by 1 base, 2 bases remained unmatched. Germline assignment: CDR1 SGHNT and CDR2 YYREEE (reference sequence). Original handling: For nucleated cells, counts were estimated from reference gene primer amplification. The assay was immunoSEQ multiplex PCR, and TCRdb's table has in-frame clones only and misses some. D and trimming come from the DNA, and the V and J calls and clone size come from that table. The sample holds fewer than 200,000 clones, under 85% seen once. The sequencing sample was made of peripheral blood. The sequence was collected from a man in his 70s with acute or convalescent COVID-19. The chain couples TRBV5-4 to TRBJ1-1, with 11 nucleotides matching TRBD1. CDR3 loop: CASSLGGTGGNTEAFF. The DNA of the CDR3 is TGTGCCAGCAGCTTGGGAGGGACAGGGGGGAACACTGAAGCTTTCTTT. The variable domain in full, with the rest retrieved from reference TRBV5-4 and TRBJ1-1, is ETGVTQSPTHLIKTRGQQVTLRCSSQSGHNTVSWYQQALGQGPQFIFQYYREEENGRGNFPPRFSGLQFPNYSSELNVNALELDDSALYLCASSLGGTGGNTEAFFGQGTRLTVV.